The entry below describes one TCR beta chain. Its antigen is not identified. This specimen comes from a study of T cells after yellow fever vaccination. Study results and limitations: Just a small share of clonotypes turned up in the CD4 compartment as well as the CD8 compartment.

From the 5' RACE reads, TCRdb called clonotypes with MiXCR, one entry per CDR3 protein. The sample lists 200,000 to 300,000 distinct CDR3 sequences, less than 7.5% seen once, with approximately 1% in the top ten. Germline assignment: CDR1 SGHRS and CDR2 YFSETQ. The CDR3 has 14 amino acids. Trimming removed 4 bases at V and 2 bases at J, with 11 bases between. The clonotype originates from a man younger than 40 who received the YFV17D yellow fever vaccine. The sample in question was CD4+ T cells sorted from PBMCs, obtained on the day of the yellow fever booster vaccination. This rearrangement joins TRBV5-1 to TRBJ2-3, with D possibly being TRBD1 or TRBD2 (5 bases each). CDR3 region: CASSNGADTDTQYF. The CDR3 region has the DNA TGCGCCAGCAGCAACGGGGCAGACACAGATACGCAGTATTTT.